This note documents a single T cell receptor (beta chain) sequence. As yet, its antigen is unknown. For Graves' hyperthyroidism to be stable, ophthalmopathy could not progress within 18 months. In patients aged 18 to 65, hyperthyroidism was newly diagnosed, with duration under 2 months. This record comes from a study of T cells in Graves' hyperthyroidism and ophthalmopathy. Whole-study results and caveats: Most clonotypes expanded in thyroid above 0.001 were likewise present in blood. The model anticipated ophthalmopathy a median approximately six months pre-onset.

From RNA transcripts, TCR beta CDR3 regions were amplified. An initial round of RT-PCR targeting the TCR CDR3 relied on the HTBI primer set. TCRdb passed the multiplex PCR reads through MiXCR, listing each CDR3 protein once. This sample has under 350,000 distinct CDR3 sequences, with around a sixth found just once. The sequencing sample was made of blood. The receptor's source is a woman in her 50s with Graves' hyperthyroidism.

The CDR3 DNA reads as TGTGCCAGCAGTTTAGCCCAGAGAAACACCATATATTTT. This gives the protein CASSLAQRNTIYF. The chain uses TRBV9 and TRBJ1-3; D is unclear. The germline V gene has CDR1 SGDLS and CDR2 YYNGEE. The CDR3 totals 13 residues. V was pared by 5 bases and J by 5 bases, with 11 bases between.